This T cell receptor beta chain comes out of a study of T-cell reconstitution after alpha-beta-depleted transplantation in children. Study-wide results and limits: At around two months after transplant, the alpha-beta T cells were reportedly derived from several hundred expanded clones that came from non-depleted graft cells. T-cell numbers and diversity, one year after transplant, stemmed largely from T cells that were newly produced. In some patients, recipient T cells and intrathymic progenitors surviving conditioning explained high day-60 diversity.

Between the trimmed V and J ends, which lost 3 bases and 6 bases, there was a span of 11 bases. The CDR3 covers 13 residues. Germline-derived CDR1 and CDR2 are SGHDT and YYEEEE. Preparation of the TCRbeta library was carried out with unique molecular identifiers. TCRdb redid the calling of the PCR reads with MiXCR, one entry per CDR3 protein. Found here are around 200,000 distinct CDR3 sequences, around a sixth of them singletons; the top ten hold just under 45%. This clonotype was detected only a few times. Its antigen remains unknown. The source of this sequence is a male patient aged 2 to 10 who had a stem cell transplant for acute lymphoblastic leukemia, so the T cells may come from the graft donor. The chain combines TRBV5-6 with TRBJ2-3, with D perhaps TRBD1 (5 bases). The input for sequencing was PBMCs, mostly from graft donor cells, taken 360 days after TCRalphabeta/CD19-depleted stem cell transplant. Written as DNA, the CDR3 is TGTGCCAGCAGCTCCAGGGCGCGGGATACGCAGTATTTT. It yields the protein CASSSRARDTQYF.